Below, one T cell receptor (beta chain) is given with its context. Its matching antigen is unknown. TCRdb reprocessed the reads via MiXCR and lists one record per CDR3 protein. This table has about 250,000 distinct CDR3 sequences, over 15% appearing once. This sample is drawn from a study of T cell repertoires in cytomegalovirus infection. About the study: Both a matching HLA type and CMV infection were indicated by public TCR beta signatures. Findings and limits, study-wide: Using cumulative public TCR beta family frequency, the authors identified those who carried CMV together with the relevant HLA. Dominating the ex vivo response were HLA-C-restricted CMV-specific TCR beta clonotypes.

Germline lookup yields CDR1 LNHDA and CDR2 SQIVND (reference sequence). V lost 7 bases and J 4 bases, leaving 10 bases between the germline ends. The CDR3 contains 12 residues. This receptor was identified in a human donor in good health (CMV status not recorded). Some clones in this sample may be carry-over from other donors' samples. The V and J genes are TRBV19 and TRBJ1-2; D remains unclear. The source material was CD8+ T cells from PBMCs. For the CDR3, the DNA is TGTGCCAGTATCGAGCAAGGCTATGGCTACACCTTC. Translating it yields CASIEQGYGYTF.